This T cell receptor (beta chain) emerged from a study of T-cell reconstitution after alpha-beta-depleted transplantation in children. Study-wide results and caveats: Several hundred expanded graft clones reportedly gave rise to the alpha-beta T cells present about two months after transplant. T-cell numbers and diversity one year post-transplant derived largely from freshly generated T cells.

Construction of the TCRbeta library involved unique molecular identifiers. TCRdb re-called the PCR reads with MiXCR, one entry per CDR3 protein. Seen here are under 750,000 distinct CDR3 sequences, more than 20% observed once, and the top ten hold 14%. CDR1 and CDR2 from the germline V gene are SNHLY and FYNNEI. Trimming stripped 4 bases from V and 8 bases from J, with 11 bases between. The CDR3 totals 13 residues. Worth noting for this clonotype: Its antigen remains unidentified.

This material consisted of PBMCs, mostly from graft donor cells, taken 360 days after TCRalphabeta/CD19-depleted stem cell transplant. The chain has TRBV2 and TRBJ1-4; the D gene is possibly TRBD1 (5 bases). This clonotype was sampled from a boy younger than two who had a stem cell transplant for acute myeloid leukemia, so the T cells may come from the graft donor. This CDR3 reads CASSGAGWEKLFF. The CDR3 nucleotides are TGTGCCAGCAGTGGAGCAGGGTGGGAAAAACTGTTTTTT. Full variable domain (rest looked up from reference TRBV2 and TRBJ1-4): EPEVTQTPSHQVTQMGQEVILRCVPISNHLYFYWYRQILGQKVEFLVSFYNNEISEKSEIFDDQFSVERPDGSNFTLKIRSTKLEDSAMYFCASSGAGWEKLFFGSGTQLSVL.